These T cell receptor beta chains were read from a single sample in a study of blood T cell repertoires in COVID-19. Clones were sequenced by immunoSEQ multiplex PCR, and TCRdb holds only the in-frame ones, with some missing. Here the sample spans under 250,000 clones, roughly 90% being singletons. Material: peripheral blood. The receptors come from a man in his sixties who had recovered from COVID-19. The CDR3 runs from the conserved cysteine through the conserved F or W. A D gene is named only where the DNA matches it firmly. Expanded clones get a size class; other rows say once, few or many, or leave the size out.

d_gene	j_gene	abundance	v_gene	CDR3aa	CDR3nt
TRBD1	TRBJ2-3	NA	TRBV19	CASSMGGQGFRTDTQYF	TGTGCCAGTAGTATGGGAGGACAGGGTTTTAGGACAGATACGCAGTATTTT
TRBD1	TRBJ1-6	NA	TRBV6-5	CASRVQGYSPLHF	TGTGCCAGCAGAGTACAGGGGTATTCACCCCTCCACTTT
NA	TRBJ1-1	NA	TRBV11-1	CASRSGMNTEAFF	TGTGCCAGCAGGTCAGGGATGAACACTGAAGCTTTCTTT
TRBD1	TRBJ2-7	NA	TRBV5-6	CASSPRTGGLSEQYF	TGTGCCAGCAGCCCCCGGACAGGGGGCCTCTCTGAGCAGTACTTC
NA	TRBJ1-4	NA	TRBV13	CASSLAGANEKLFF	TGTGCCAGCAGCTTAGCAGGGGCTAATGAAAAACTGTTTTTT
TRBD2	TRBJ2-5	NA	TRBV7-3	CASSFSGRVGETQYF	TGTGCCAGCAGCTTCTCCGGGAGGGTAGGAGAGACCCAGTACTTC
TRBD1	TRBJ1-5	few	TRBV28	CASSFSGGFNQPQHF	TGTGCCAGCAGTTTCTCAGGGGGATTCAATCAGCCCCAGCATTTT
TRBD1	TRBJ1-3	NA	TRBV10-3	CAISGDREISGNTIYF	TGTGCCATCAGTGGGGACAGGGAGATCTCTGGAAACACCATATATTTT
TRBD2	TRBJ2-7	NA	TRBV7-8	CASSLTFGGGVYEQYF	TGTGCCAGCAGCTTAACCTTCGGGGGAGGGGTGTACGAGCAGTACTTC
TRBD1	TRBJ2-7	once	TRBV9	CASSPGTGHYEQYF	TGTGCCAGCAGCCCGGGGACAGGGCACTACGAGCAGTACTTC
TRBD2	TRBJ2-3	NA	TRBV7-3	CASSPRLTSGKADTQYF	TGTGCCAGCAGCCCCCGATTGACTAGCGGGAAGGCAGATACGCAGTATTTT
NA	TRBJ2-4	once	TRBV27	CASSLGQGTHQAKNIQYF	TGTGCCAGCAGTTTAGGGCAGGGGACCCATCAAGCCAAAAACATTCAGTACTTC
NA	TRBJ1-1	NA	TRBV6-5	CASTESGGLYTEAFF	TGTGCCAGCACCGAAAGCGGGGGGCTATACACTGAAGCTTTCTTT
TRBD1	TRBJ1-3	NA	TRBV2	CASSLLRTGAGNTIYF	TGTGCCAGCAGTCTATTAAGGACAGGGGCTGGAAACACCATATATTTT
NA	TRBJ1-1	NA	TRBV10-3	CAISEYQQGTEAFF	TGTGCCATCAGTGAGTACCAACAGGGAACTGAAGCTTTCTTT
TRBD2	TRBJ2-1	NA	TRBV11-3	CASSSTSGAHVEQFF	TGTGCCAGCAGCTCGACTAGCGGGGCTCATGTTGAGCAGTTCTTC
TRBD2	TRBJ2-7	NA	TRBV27	CASSLAGGLNEQYF	TGTGCCAGCAGTCTAGCGGGAGGGTTAAACGAGCAGTACTTC
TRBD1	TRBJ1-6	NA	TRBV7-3	CASSIGQANSPLHF	TGTGCCAGCAGTATCGGACAGGCAAATTCACCCCTCCACTTT
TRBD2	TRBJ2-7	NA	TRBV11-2	CASTQSGTRFGYEQYF	TGTGCCAGCACCCAGAGCGGGACTAGGTTCGGGTACGAGCAGTACTTC
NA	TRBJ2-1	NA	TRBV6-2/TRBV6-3	CASSFLGGAPYNEQFF	TGTGCCAGCAGTTTCCTGGGGGGAGCACCCTACAATGAGCAGTTCTTC
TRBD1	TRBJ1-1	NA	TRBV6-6	CASSQGQGDTEAFF	TGTGCCAGCAGTCAAGGACAGGGGGACACTGAAGCTTTCTTT
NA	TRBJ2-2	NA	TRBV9	CASSVNWRPGELFF	TGTGCCAGCAGCGTTAACTGGAGACCCGGGGAGCTGTTTTTT
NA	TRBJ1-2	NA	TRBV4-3	CASSQDGGAPERYTF	TGCGCCAGCAGCCAAGATGGGGGGGCCCCAGAGCGCTACACCTTC
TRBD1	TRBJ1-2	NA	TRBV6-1	CASSADRFGAFGGYTF	TGTGCCAGCAGTGCGGACAGGTTCGGGGCGTTCGGTGGCTACACCTTC
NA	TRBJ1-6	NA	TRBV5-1	CASSPETIRERNSPLHF	TGCGCCAGCAGCCCGGAAACGATCAGGGAAAGGAATTCACCCCTCCACTTT
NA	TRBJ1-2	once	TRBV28	CASGAHYGYTF	TGTGCCAGCGGAGCACACTATGGCTACACCTTC
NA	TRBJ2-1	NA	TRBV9	CASSPGFNNEQFF	TGTGCCAGCAGCCCGGGATTTAACAATGAGCAGTTCTTC
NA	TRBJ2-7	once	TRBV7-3	CASSLAGNTGYEQYF	TGTGCCAGCAGCTTAGCGGGGAACACAGGCTACGAGCAGTACTTC
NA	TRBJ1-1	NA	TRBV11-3	CASSTGGVGDTEAFF	TGTGCCAGCAGCACCGGGGGGGTAGGGGACACTGAAGCTTTCTTT
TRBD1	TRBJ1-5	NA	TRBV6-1	CASRQGAQPQHF	TGTGCCAGCAGGCAGGGGGCTCAGCCCCAGCATTTT
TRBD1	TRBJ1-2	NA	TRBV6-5	CASSLDRGGYTF	TGTGCCAGCAGTTTGGACAGGGGCGGCTACACCTTC
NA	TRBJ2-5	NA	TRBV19	CASSRGDGETQYF	TGTGCCAGTAGTAGGGGGGATGGGGAGACCCAGTACTTC
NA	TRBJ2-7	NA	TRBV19	CASSVGPGSYEQYF	TGTGCCAGTAGTGTGGGCCCCGGGAGCTACGAGCAGTACTTC
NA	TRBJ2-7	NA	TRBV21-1	CASRNSSSSYEQYF	TGTGCCAGCAGAAACAGCTCGAGCTCCTACGAGCAGTACTTC
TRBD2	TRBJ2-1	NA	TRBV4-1	CASSPGAGGHNEQFF	TGCGCCAGCAGCCCTGGGGCGGGGGGGCACAATGAGCAGTTCTTC